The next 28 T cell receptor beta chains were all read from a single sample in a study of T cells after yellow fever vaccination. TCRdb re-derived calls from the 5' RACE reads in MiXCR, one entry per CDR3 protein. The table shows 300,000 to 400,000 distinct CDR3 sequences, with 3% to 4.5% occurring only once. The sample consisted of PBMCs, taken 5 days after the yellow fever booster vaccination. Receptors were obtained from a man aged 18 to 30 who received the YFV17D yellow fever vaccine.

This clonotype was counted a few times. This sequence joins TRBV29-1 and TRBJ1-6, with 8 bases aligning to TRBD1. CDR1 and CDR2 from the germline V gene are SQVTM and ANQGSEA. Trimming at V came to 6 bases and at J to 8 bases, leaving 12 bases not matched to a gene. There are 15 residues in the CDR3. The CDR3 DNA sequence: TGCAGCGTCTTCCGGACAGGGAGGAGTGATTCACCCCTCCACTTT. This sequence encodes CSVFRTGRSDSPLHF.

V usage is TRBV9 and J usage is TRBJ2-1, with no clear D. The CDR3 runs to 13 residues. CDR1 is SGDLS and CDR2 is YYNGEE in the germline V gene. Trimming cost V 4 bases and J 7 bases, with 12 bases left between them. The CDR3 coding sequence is TGTGCCAGCAGCCCTGGACGTCTAAATGAGCAGTTCTTC. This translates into CASSPGRLNEQFF.

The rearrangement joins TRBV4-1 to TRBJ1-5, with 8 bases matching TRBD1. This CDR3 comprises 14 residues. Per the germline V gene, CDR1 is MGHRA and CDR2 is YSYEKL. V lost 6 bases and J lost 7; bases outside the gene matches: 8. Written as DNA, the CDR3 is TGCGCCAGCAGTATCGACAGGGGCTACCAGCCCCAGCATTTT. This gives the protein CASSIDRGYQPQHF.

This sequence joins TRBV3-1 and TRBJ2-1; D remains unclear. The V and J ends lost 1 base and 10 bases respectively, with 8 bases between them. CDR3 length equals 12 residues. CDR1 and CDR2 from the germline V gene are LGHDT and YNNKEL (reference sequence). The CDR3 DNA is TGTGCCAGCAGCCAAGTTGTCCGAGAGCAGTTCTTC. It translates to CASSQVVREQFF.

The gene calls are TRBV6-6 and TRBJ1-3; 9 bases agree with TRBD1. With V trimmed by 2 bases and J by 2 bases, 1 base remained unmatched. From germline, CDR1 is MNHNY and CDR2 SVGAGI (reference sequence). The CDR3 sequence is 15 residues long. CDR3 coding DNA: TGTGCCAGCAGTTACCGGGACAGGGCTGGAAACACCATATATTTT. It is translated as CASSYRDRAGNTIYF.

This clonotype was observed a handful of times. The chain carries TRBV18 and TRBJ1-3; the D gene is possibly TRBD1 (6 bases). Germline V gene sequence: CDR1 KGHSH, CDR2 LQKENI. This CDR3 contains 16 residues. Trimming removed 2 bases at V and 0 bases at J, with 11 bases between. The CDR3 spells CASSPSQGSSGNTIYF. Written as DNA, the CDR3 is TGTGCCAGCTCACCATCACAGGGATCCTCTGGAAACACCATATATTTT.

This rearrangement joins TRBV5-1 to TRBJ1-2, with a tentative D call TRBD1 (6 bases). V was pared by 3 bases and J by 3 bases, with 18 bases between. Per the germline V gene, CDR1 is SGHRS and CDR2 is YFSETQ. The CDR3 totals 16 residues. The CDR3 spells CASSSDSRGYDYGYTF. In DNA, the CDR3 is TGCGCCAGCAGCTCAGACTCCAGGGGATACGACTATGGCTACACCTTC.

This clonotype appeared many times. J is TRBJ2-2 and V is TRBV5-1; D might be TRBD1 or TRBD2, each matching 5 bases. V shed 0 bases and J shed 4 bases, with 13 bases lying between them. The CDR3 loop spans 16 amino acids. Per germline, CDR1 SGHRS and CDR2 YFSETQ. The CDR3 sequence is CASSLDGGHGTGELFF. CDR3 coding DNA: TGCGCCAGCAGCTTGGATGGGGGTCACGGCACCGGGGAGCTGTTTTTT.

CDR3 residues: CASSLESRGSNTEAFF. The CDR3 DNA sequence: TGTGCCAGCAGCTTAGAATCAAGGGGAAGCAACACTGAAGCTTTCTTT. The chain links TRBV7-2 to TRBJ1-1; maybe TRBD1 (5 bases). The CDR3 spans 16 residues. Germline V gene sequence: CDR1 SGHTA, CDR2 FQGNSA. V dropped 1 base and J dropped 2 bases, with 14 bases sitting between them.

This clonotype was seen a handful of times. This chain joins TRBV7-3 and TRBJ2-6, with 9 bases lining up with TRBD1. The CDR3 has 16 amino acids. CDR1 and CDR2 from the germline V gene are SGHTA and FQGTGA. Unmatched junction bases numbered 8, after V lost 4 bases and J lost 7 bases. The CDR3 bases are TGTGCCAGCAGCTCGACAGGGGGTGGCTCCGCCAACGTCCTGACTTTC. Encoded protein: CASSSTGGGSANVLTF.

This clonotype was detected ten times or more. The CDR3 DNA reads as TGTGCCAGCACCCCACTAGCGGGGCGCCGGGGGACCCAGTACTTC. Translation: CASTPLAGRRGTQYF. V is TRBV7-9 and J is TRBJ2-5, with 10 bases aligning to TRBD2. The germline V gene encodes CDR1 SEHNR and CDR2 FQNEAQ (reference sequence). The CDR3 extends over 15 amino acids. Trimming took 7 bases from V and 7 from J; bases not matched to a gene: 12.

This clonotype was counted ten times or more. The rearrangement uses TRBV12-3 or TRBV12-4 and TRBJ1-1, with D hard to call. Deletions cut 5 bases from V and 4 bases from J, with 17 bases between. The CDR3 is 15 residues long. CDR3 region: CASSQQPGLATEAFF. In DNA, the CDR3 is TGTGCCAGCAGTCAACAACCGGGGTTGGCCACTGAAGCTTTCTTT.

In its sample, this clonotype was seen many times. Here the CDR3 DNA reads TGTGCCAGCAGTTCCTCGGGACTCCCCAGGGAGACCCAGTACTTC. Translating it yields CASSSSGLPRETQYF. V usage is TRBV6-2 or TRBV6-3 and J usage is TRBJ2-5; D is perhaps TRBD2 (6 bases). V was pared by 4 bases and J by 5 bases, with 17 bases between. Germline assignment: CDR1 MNHEY and CDR2 SVGEGT. The CDR3 spans 15 residues.

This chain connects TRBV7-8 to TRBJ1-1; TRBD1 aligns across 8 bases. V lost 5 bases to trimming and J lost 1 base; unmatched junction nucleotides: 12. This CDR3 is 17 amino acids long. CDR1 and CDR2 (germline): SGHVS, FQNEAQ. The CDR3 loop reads CASSLDRGGFQNTEAFF. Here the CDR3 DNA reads TGTGCCAGCAGCCTCGACAGGGGAGGCTTCCAGAACACTGAAGCTTTCTTT.

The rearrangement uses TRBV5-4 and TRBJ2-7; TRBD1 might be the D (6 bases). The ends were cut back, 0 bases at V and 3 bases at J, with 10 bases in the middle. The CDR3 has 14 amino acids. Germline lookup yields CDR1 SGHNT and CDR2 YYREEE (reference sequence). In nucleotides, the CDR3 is TGTGCCAGCAGCTTGGCAGGACAGATCTACGAGCAGTACTTC. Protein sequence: CASSLAGQIYEQYF.

The CDR3 sequence: CASSKGIGAGEDTQYF. The CDR3 coding sequence is TGTGCCAGCTCCAAGGGAATCGGAGCGGGGGAAGATACGCAGTATTTT. The V gene is TRBV18, the J gene TRBJ2-3, with TRBD2 identical over 8 bases. The CDR3 is made up of 16 amino acids. Looked up from germline, CDR1 is KGHSH and CDR2 is LQKENI. V shed 6 bases and J 5 bases; nucleotides not matched to a gene: 13.

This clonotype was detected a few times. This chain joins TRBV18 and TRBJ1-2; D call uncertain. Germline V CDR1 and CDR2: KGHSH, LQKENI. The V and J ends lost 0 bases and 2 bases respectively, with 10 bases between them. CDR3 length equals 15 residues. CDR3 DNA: TGTGCCAGCTCACCACCGGTTTCGAGAAACTATGGCTACACCTTC. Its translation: CASSPPVSRNYGYTF.

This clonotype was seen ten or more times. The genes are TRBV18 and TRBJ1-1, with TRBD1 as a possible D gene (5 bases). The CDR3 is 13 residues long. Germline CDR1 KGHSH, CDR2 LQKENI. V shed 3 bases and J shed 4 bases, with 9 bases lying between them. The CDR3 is CASSPDSLTEAFF. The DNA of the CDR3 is TGTGCCAGCTCACCCGACAGCCTCACTGAAGCTTTCTTT.

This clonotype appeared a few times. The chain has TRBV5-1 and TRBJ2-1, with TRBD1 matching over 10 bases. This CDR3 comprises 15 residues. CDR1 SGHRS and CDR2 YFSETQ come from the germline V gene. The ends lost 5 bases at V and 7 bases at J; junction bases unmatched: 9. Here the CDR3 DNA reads TGCGCCAGCAGTCCCTACCCGGGACAGGGGAATGAGCAGTTCTTC. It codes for CASSPYPGQGNEQFF.

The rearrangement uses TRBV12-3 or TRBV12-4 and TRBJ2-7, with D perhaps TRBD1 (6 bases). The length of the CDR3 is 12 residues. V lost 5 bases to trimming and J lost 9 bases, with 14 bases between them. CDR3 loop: CASSPDRNRQYF. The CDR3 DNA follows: TGTGCCAGCAGTCCCGACAGGAATCGGCAGTACTTC.

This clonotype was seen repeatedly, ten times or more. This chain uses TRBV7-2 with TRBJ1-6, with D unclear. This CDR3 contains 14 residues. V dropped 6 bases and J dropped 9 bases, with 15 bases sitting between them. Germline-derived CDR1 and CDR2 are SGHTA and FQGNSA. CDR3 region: CASRRQKEGSPLHF. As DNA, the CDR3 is TGTGCCAGCAGACGGCAGAAGGAGGGTTCACCCCTCCACTTT.

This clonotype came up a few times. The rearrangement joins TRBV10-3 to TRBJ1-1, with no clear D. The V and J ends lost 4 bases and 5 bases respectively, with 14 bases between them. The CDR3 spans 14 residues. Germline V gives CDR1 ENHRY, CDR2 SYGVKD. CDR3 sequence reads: CAISGDVGWTEAFF. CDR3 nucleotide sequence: TGTGCCATCAGTGGGGATGTGGGGTGGACTGAAGCTTTCTTT.

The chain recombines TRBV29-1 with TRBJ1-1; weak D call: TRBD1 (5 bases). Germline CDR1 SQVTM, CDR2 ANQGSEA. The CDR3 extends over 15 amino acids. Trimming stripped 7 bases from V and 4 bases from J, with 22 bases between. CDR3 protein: CSADPNRGSSTEAFF. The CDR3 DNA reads TGCAGCGCCGATCCCAATAGGGGCAGTAGCACTGAAGCTTTCTTT.

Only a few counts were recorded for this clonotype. The CDR3, as DNA: TGCGCCAGCGCCTCCAGGGAACAGGGATCGAATCAGCCCCAGCATTTT. It yields the protein CASASREQGSNQPQHF. The J gene is TRBJ1-5, the V gene TRBV5-1; D perhaps matches TRBD1 (6 bases). This CDR3 is 16 amino acids long. Germline V gene data show CDR1 as SGHRS and CDR2 as YFSETQ. Between the trimmed V and J ends, which lost 7 bases and 4 bases, there was a span of 21 bases. Variable domain in full (rest from reference TRBV5-1 and TRBJ1-5): KAGVTQTPRYLIKTRGQQVTLSCSPISGHRSVSWYQQTPGQGLQFLFEYFSETQRNKGNFPGRFSGRQFSNSRSEMNVSTLELGDSALYLCASASREQGSNQPQHFGDGTRLSIL.

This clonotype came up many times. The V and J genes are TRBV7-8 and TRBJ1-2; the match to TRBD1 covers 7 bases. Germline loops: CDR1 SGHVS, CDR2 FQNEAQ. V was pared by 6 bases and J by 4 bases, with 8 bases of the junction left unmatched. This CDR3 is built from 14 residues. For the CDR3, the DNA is TGTGCCAGCAGAGAATTGGACAGGAGCTATGGCTACACCTTC. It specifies CASRELDRSYGYTF.

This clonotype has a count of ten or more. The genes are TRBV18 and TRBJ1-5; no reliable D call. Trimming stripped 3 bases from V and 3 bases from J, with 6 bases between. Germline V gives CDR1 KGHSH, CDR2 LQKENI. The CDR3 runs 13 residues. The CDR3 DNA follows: TGTGCCAGCTCACCGGGTCCCAATCAGCCCCAGCATTTT. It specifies CASSPGPNQPQHF.

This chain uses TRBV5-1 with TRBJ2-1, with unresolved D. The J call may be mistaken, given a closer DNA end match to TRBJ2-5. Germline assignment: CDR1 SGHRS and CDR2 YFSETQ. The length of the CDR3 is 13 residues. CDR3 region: CASSFGLQETQYF. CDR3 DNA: TGCGCCAGCAGCTTCGGGCTACAAGAGACCCAGTACTTC.

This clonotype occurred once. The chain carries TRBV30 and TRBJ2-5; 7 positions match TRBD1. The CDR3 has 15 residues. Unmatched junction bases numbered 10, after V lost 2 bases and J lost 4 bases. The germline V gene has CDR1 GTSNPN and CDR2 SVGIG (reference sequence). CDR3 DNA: TGTGCCTGGAGTCCCACGGGGACAGCGAGAGAGACCCAGTACTTC. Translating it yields CAWSPTGTARETQYF.